The entry below describes one T cell receptor (beta chain). The data derive from a study of T-cell memory formation after mild COVID-19. 5'RACE primed from the constant segment yielded TCR alpha and TCR beta cDNA libraries bearing sample barcodes and UMIs. TCRdb passed the 5' RACE reads through MiXCR, listing each CDR3 protein once. The data hold roughly 200,000 distinct CDR3 sequences, with 20% to 25% observed a single time. This CDR3 region has 16 residues. Germline V gene sequence: CDR1 SEHNR, CDR2 FQNEAQ (reference sequence). J was trimmed by 7 bases and V by 1 base; bases with no gene match: 7. The sample taken for sequencing was PBMCs or a T cell subset sorted from them (not recorded which). The TCR sequence derives from an adult woman who had mild COVID-19 (a few samples of this study predate the infection). Cell type and time point are not known. The chain employs TRBV7-9 and TRBJ2-2; 9 bases line up with TRBD2. The CDR3 nucleotides are TGTGCCAGCAGCTTAGTGGTAGCGGGAGCGAGCGGGGAGCTGTTTTTT. It codes for CASSLVVAGASGELFF.